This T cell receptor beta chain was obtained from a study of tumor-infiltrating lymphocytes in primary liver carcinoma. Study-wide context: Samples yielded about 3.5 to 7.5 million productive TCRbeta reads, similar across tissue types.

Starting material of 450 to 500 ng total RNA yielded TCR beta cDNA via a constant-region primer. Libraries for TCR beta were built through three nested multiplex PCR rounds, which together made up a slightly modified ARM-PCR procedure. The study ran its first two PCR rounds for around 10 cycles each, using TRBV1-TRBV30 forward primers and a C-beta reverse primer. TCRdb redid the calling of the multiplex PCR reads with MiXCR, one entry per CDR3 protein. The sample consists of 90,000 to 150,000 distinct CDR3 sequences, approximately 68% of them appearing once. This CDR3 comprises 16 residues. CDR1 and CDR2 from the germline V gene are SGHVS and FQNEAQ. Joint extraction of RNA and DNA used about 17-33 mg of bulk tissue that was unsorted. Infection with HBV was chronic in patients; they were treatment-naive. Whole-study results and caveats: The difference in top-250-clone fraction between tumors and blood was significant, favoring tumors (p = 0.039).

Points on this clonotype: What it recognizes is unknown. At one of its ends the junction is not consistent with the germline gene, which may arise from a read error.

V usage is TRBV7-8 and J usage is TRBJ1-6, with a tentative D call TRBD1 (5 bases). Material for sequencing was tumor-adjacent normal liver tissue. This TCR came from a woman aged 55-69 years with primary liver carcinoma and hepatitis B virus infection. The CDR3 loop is CASSQRPGTGGSPPHF. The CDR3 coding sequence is TGTGCCAGCAGTCAACGACCCGGGACCGGGGGTTCACCCCCCCACTTT.